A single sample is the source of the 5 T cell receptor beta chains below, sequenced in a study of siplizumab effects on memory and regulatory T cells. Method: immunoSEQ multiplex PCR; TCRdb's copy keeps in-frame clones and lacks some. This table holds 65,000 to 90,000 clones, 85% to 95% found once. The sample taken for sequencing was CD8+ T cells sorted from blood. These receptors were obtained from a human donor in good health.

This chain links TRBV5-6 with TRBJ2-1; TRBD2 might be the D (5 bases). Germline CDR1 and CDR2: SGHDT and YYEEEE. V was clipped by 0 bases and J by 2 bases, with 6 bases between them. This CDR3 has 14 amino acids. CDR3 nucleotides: TGTGCCAGCAGCTTGGCCGGGACCTACAATGAGCAGTTCTTC. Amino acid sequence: CASSLAGTYNEQFF.

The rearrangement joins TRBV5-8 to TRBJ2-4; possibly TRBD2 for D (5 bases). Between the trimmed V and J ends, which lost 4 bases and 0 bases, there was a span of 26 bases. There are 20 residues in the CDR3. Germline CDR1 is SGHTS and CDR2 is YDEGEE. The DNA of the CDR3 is TGTGCCAGCAGCAAGGAGGTGACGTCGGACCAGTACCTAGCCAAAAACATTCAGTACTTC. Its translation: CASSKEVTSDQYLAKNIQYF.

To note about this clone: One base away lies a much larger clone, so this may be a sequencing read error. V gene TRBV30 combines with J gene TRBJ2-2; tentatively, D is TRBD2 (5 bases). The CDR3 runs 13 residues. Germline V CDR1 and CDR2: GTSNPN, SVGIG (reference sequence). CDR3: CAWYWEYTGELLF. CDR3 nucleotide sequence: TGTGCCTGGTACTGGGAGTACACCGGGGAGCTGCTTTTT.

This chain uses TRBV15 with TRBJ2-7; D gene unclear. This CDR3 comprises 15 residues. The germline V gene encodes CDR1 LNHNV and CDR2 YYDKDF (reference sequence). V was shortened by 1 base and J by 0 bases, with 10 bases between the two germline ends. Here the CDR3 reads CATSRVLADSYEQYF. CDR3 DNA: TGTGCCACCAGCAGAGTGTTGGCGGACTCCTACGAGCAGTACTTC.

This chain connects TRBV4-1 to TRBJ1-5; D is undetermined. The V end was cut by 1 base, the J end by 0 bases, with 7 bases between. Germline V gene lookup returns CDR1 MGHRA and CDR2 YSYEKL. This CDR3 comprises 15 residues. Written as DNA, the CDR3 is TGCGCCAGCAGCCAAGTGTCAGATAGCAATCAGCCCCAGCATTTT. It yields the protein CASSQVSDSNQPQHF.